These 16 T cell receptor beta chains came from one sample sequenced in a study of tumor-infiltrating lymphocytes in primary liver carcinoma listed by TCRdb under 2017. Blood RNA was extracted from unsorted whole blood using TRIzol reagent, and germline DNA was obtained with the DNeasy Blood & Tissue kit. TCRdb shows the sequencer as Illumina HiSeq 2500. A constant-region primer and ProtoScript II reverse transcriptase were used to reverse-transcribe TCRbeta-specific cDNA from roughly 500 ng total RNA. Three nested multiplex PCR rounds, following a slightly modified ARM-PCR procedure, were used to build the TCRbeta libraries. Each of the first two PCR rounds ran for around 11 cycles and used multiplex TRBV1-TRBV30 forward primers together with a Cbeta reverse primer. Through fastp at Q25 and MiXCR, TCRdb rebuilt clones from the public reads, retaining in-frame beta chains. For every CDR3 protein sequence, its rows merge into one entry that carries the most common genes and DNA. In all, the sample holds 300,000 to 400,000 distinct CDR3 sequences, and about 65% of those were seen once. The top ten hold about 6.5% of the sample.

Sequencing was done on a sample of peripheral blood. The receptors shown here come from a man aged 40-50 years with primary liver carcinoma and hepatitis B virus infection.

This clonotype was picked up one time. The chain combines TRBV28 with TRBJ2-3; D possibly matches TRBD1 or TRBD2 (5 bases each). Germline-derived CDR1 and CDR2 are MDHEN and SYDVKM. The length of the CDR3 is 15 residues. The ends were cut back, 3 bases at V and 3 bases at J, with 13 bases in the middle. The CDR3 here is CASSLGDAKTDTQYF. The DNA of the CDR3 is TGTGCCAGCAGTTTGGGGGACGCCAAGACAGATACGCAGTATTTT.

On this clonotype itself: No conserved phenylalanine or tryptophan ends this CDR3, so it is likely a read error. The V gene is TRBV4-1, the J gene TRBJ2-7, with 7 nucleotides matching TRBD1. V lost 4 bases and J lost 5; bases outside the gene matches: 11. This CDR3 contains 15 residues. Germline CDR1 and CDR2: MGHRA and YSYEKL. The CDR3 loop reads CASSPRIGQANEQYL. The CDR3 DNA reads as TGCGCCAGCAGCCCTAGGATTGGACAGGCCAACGAGCAGTACCTC.

This chain connects TRBV6-5 to TRBJ1-2; D may be TRBD1 (6 bases). The CDR3 extends over 13 amino acids. The V and J ends lost 8 bases and 2 bases respectively, with 12 bases between them. Germline V gives CDR1 MNHEY, CDR2 SVGAGI. CDR3 bases: TGTGCCAGCTGCCCAGACAGGAACTATGGCTACACCTTC. Amino acids: CASCPDRNYGYTF.

This chain links TRBV11-2 with TRBJ2-7; D possibly matches TRBD1 or TRBD2 (5 bases each). V lost 5 bases and J 6 bases, leaving 20 bases between the germline ends. Germline V gene sequence: CDR1 SGHAT, CDR2 FQNNGV. The CDR3 covers 15 residues. The DNA for the CDR3 is TGTGCCAGCAGCCCTTCGGGACCTCTTACGGGCGAGCAGTACTTC. Its translation: CASSPSGPLTGEQYF.

This clonotype was detected once. The V call is TRBV5-1, the J call TRBJ1-2; 8 bases agree with TRBD1. The length of the CDR3 is 12 residues. The germline gives CDR1 SGHRS, CDR2 YFSETQ. V trimming: 6 bases; J trimming: 9 bases; junction bases outside the gene matches: 7. CDR3 protein: CASNSRQGSYTF. The CDR3 DNA follows: TGCGCCAGCAACTCCAGACAGGGGAGCTACACCTTC. Supplemented by reference TRBV5-1 and TRBJ1-2, the full variable domain reads KAGVTQTPRYLIKTRGQQVTLSCSPISGHRSVSWYQQTPGQGLQFLFEYFSETQRNKGNFPGRFSGRQFSNSRSEMNVSTLELGDSALYLCASNSRQGSYTFGSGTRLTVV.

Worth noting for this clonotype: A read error may be the cause here, since a much bigger clone is one base away. The rearrangement uses TRBV6-5 and TRBJ2-7; D is possibly TRBD2 (6 bases). CDR3 length: 15 residues. CDR1 MNHEY and CDR2 SVGAGI come from the germline V gene. CDR3 in amino acids: CAGSYAGSGSYEQYF. The DNA of the CDR3 is TGTGCCGGCAGTTACGCCGGGAGTGGGTCCTACGAGCAGTACTTC.

This clonotype has more than one count but fewer than ten. A much larger clone is a single base away; this may be a read error. This chain joins TRBV29-1 and TRBJ1-1; 7 bases are shared with TRBD1. Germline CDR1 reads SQVTM; CDR2 reads ANQGSEA. The length of the CDR3 is 12 residues. V lost 6 bases to trimming and J lost 11 bases; unmatched junction nucleotides: 12. For the CDR3, the DNA is TGCAGCGTCAAGGGGACAGCCCTGTTGGCTTTCTTT. Translating it yields CSVKGTALLAFF.

Only a few counts were recorded for this clonotype. This chain links TRBV5-1 with TRBJ2-6; 7 nucleotides align to TRBD2. In germline, CDR1 is SGHRS, CDR2 YFSETQ. There are 19 residues in the CDR3. V lost 4 bases and J lost 2; bases outside the gene matches: 15. CDR3 DNA: TGCGCCAGCAGCCGTATCGGGGGGACGTTTCAAGCTGGGGCCAACGTCCTGACTTTC. Amino acids: CASSRIGGTFQAGANVLTF.

On this clonotype: One junction end disagrees with the germline gene, perhaps due to a read error. This sequence joins TRBV6-2 or TRBV6-3 and TRBJ1-1; D remains unclear. CDR3 length: 11 amino acids. Germline CDR1 reads MNHEY; CDR2 reads SVGEGT. CDR3 nucleotide sequence: TGTGCCAGCAGCAAACGCACCGAAGCTGTCTTT. Translating it yields CASSKRTEAVF.

In its sample, this clonotype was seen many times. The chain combines TRBV4-1 with TRBJ2-1, with 15 bases identical to TRBD2. The CDR3 runs 16 residues. J was trimmed by 10 bases and V by 6 bases; bases with no gene match: 10. Looked up from germline, CDR1 is MGHRA and CDR2 is YSYEKL. The DNA for the CDR3 is TGCGCCAGCAGTCGTGGGACTAGCGGGAGGCTAGTGGAGCAGTTCTTC. It codes for CASSRGTSGRLVEQFF.

The V and J genes are TRBV5-1 and TRBJ2-7; 7 bases match TRBD1. V trimming: 4 bases; J trimming: 9 bases; junction bases outside the gene matches: 13. The germline V gene encodes CDR1 SGHRS and CDR2 YFSETQ. CDR3 length: 14 residues. The DNA for the CDR3 is TGCGCCAGCAGCCCTGGACAGGTTTTCGACGTGCAGTACTTC. Encoded protein: CASSPGQVFDVQYF.

The gene calls are TRBV6-2 or TRBV6-3 and TRBJ2-7; D perhaps matches TRBD2 (6 bases). Germline V gene lookup returns CDR1 MNHEY and CDR2 SVGEGT. There are 16 residues in the CDR3. V was cut by 5 bases and J by 7 bases, with 24 bases left in between. The CDR3 spells CASSDPGLTFPGEQYF. CDR3 nucleotide sequence: TGTGCCAGCAGTGATCCCGGACTAACTTTTCCGGGAGAGCAGTACTTC.

This clonotype was detected only a few times. The V gene is TRBV12-3 or TRBV12-4, the J gene TRBJ2-1, with D tentatively TRBD1 or TRBD2 (6 bases each). This CDR3 is built from 15 residues. V was trimmed by 2 bases and J by 3 bases, leaving 11 bases between them. CDR3 bases: TGTGCCAGCAGTTTACCGGGGGCGAACTACAATGAGCAGTTCTTC. Amino acid sequence: CASSLPGANYNEQFF.

Of note for this clonotype: A read error is possible here, since a much larger clone lies one base away. The chain uses TRBV10-3 and TRBJ1-6; 7 nucleotides line up with TRBD1. With 6 bases clipped from V and 12 bases from J, the junction kept 8 bases outside the gene matches. Germline lookup yields CDR1 ENHRY and CDR2 SYGVKD. The CDR3 is 13 residues long. CDR3 amino acids: CAIRGTVLLPLHF. The CDR3 nucleotides are TGTGCCATCAGAGGGACAGTGCTACTACCCCTCCACTTT.

This clonotype was counted at least ten times. The gene calls are TRBV6-2 or TRBV6-3 and TRBJ1-5; unclear D gene. Trimming cost V 8 bases and J 5 bases, with 22 bases left between them. In germline, CDR1 is MNHEY, CDR2 SVGEGT. This CDR3 comprises 16 residues. The CDR3, as DNA: TGTGCCAGCCACGAAGGTGTGGGAGGTGGGCATCAGCCCCAGCATTTT. Its translation is CASHEGVGGGHQPQHF.

With respect to this clonotype: This sequence may be a read error, since a much larger clone differs from it by one base. V is TRBV10-3 and J is TRBJ2-7; 12 bases are a match to TRBD2. This CDR3 is built from 17 residues. Germline lookup yields CDR1 ENHRY and CDR2 SYGVKD. For the CDR3, the DNA is TGTGCCATCACTGAGCCGGGACTAGCGGGTCCTTCCTACGAGCAGTACTTC. This gives the protein CAITEPGLAGPSYEQYF.